Listed below are T cell receptor beta chains from one sample, sequenced in a study of human T cells and chemical hapten exposure. Via MiXCR, TCRdb re-called the RACE reads, giving one row per CDR3 protein. This sample carries around 110,000 distinct CDR3 sequences, around 11% of them seen once, and the ten largest clones take approximately 2.5%. Sample: whole blood, taken in connection with sensitization to the hapten diphenylcyclopropenone (DPC). These receptors were collected from a woman aged 50 to 60 with alopecia areata. Some clones in this sample may be carry-over from other donors' samples. Each CDR3 is given with its conserved first and last residue. A D gene is named only where the DNA matches it firmly. Size tells how often a clone was seen (once, few, many) or the class of an expanded clone, and some rows leave it out.

d_gene	abundance	v_gene	j_gene	CDR3aa	CDR3nt
TRBD2	few	TRBV7-2	TRBJ2-3	CASSGMSLAGRSTDTQYF	TGTGCCAGCAGCGGAATGAGCCTAGCGGGGCGTAGCACAGATACGCAGTATTTT
.	.	TRBV20-1	TRBJ2-1	CSAGTSIYNEQFF	TGCAGTGCAGGAACGAGCATTTACAATGAGCAGTTCTTC
TRBD1	few	TRBV20-1	TRBJ1-2	CSASSGGLSYTF	TGCAGTGCTAGCTCAGGGGGCCTGAGCTACACCTTC
.	.	TRBV7-9	TRBJ1-5	CASSRAYNQPQHF	TGTGCCAGCAGCCGGGCCTACAATCAGCCCCAGCATTTT
.	many	TRBV7-2	TRBJ2-3	CASSMLPDTQYF	TGTGCCAGCAGCATGCTGCCAGATACGCAGTATTTT
.	.	TRBV10-3	TRBJ2-5	CATNRAIQETQYF	TGTGCCACCAACAGGGCCATCCAAGAGACCCAGTACTTC
.	many	TRBV14	TRBJ2-7	CASSQDQRGEQYF	TGTGCCAGCAGCCAAGATCAACGGGGCGAGCAGTACTTC
.	few	TRBV4-2	TRBJ2-5	CASSQDQTGLAVHTGGTQYF	TGTGCCAGCAGCCAAGATCAAACTGGGCTAGCGGTCCATACAGGGGGGACCCAGTACTTC
.	many	TRBV3-1	TRBJ2-7	CASSQGTYEQYF	TGTGCCAGCAGCCAAGGGACCTACGAGCAGTACTTC
TRBD1	few	TRBV11-1	TRBJ1-6	CASSQHRGVNSPLHF	TGTGCCAGCAGCCAACACAGGGGAGTAAATTCACCCCTCCACTTT
.	.	TRBV15	TRBJ1-3	CATSRDQRMAGNTIYF	TGTGCCACCAGCAGAGATCAAAGGATGGCTGGAAACACCATATATTTT
.	.	TRBV12-3/TRBV12-4	TRBJ2-7	CASSQGTQAVF	TGTGCCAGCAGCCAGGGGACCCAGGCGGTCTTC
TRBD1	.	TRBV10-2	TRBJ2-1	CASGTDLFF	TGCGCCAGCGGGACAGATCTGTTCTTC
TRBD2	few	TRBV4-2	TRBJ2-5	CASSLGASGGAVETQYF	TGTGCCAGCAGCTTGGGCGCTAGCGGGGGGGCGGTCGAGACCCAGTACTTC
TRBD1	many	TRBV6-5	TRBJ1-6	CASSYTTGGGGSPLHF	TGTGCCAGCAGTTACACCACCGGAGGGGGCGGTTCACCCCTCCACTTT
TRBD1	.	TRBV5-1	TRBJ2-5	CASSFGQVKETQYF	TGCGCCAGCAGCTTCGGACAGGTAAAAGAGACCCAGTACTTC
.	.	TRBV18	TRBJ1-5	CASSGPGGNQPQHF	TGTGCCAGCTCAGGGCCAGGGGGCAATCAGCCCCAGCATTTT
TRBD2	few	TRBV6-5	TRBJ2-2	CASSRGSGGPGELFF	TGTGCCAGCAGTAGGGGTAGCGGGGGGCCCGGGGAGCTGTTTTTT
TRBD2	many	TRBV5-1	TRBJ2-2	CASSYDSGGTGELFF	TGCGCCAGCAGCTATGATAGCGGGGGCACCGGGGAGCTGTTTTTT
.	.	TRBV12-3/TRBV12-4	TRBJ1-4	CASSSNGNEKLFF	TGTGCCAGCAGCAGCAACGGAAATGAAAAACTGTTTTTT
.	few	TRBV29-1	TRBJ2-2	CSVVQGTGELFF	TGCAGCGTTGTTCAGGGCACCGGGGAGCTGTTTTTT
TRBD1	few	TRBV18	TRBJ1-2	CASSAGQDYGYTF	TGTGCCAGCTCAGCCGGACAGGACTATGGCTACACCTTC
.	.	TRBV29-1	TRBJ1-1	CSVELGARTEAFF	TGCAGCGTTGAACTGGGGGCGCGCACTGAAGCTTTCTTT
TRBD1	few	TRBV7-9	TRBJ1-1	CASSPRGTGGNTEAFF	TGTGCCAGCAGCCCCAGAGGGACAGGGGGGAACACTGAAGCTTTCTTT
.	.	TRBV27	TRBJ1-1	CASRPSPGVEAFF	TGTGCCAGCAGACCCTCCCCTGGTGTTGAAGCTTTCTTT
TRBD2	.	TRBV29-1	TRBJ2-5	CSVEIAGGPEETQYF	TGCAGCGTTGAAATAGCGGGAGGGCCGGAAGAGACCCAGTACTTC
.	.	TRBV18	TRBJ2-1	CASSPLFGSSSYNEQFF	TGTGCCAGCTCACCACTCTTCGGGTCAAGCTCCTACAATGAGCAGTTCTTC
TRBD1	.	TRBV29-1	TRBJ1-5	CSVGTGGGNQPQHF	TGCAGCGTGGGGACAGGGGGCGGCAATCAGCCCCAGCATTTT
.	many	TRBV6-5	TRBJ2-2	CASSSLSGTLNGELFF	TGTGCCAGCAGTTCCTTATCCGGGACTTTGAACGGGGAGCTGTTTTTT
TRBD1	.	TRBV10-3	TRBJ1-1	CAITTGGNTEAFF	TGTGCCATAACTACAGGGGGCAACACTGAAGCTTTCTTT
.	many	TRBV7-9	TRBJ1-1	CASSARGGRTEAFF	TGTGCCAGCAGCGCACGAGGAGGTCGCACTGAAGCTTTCTTT
.	.	TRBV12-3/TRBV12-4	TRBJ1-1	CASSLAAGPRNTEAFF	TGTGCCAGCAGTTTAGCAGCAGGCCCGAGGAACACTGAAGCTTTCTTT
.	few	TRBV6-2/TRBV6-3	TRBJ2-5	CASRTGVRETQYF	TGTGCCAGCAGAACGGGAGTCCGGGAGACCCAGTACTTC
TRBD1	.	TRBV28	TRBJ2-7	CASSSIQTGGRYEQYF	TGTGCCAGCAGTTCGATCCAGACAGGGGGCCGCTACGAGCAGTACTTC
TRBD1	.	TRBV4-1	TRBJ2-7	CASSQDGDRGSYEQYF	TGCGCCAGCAGCCAAGATGGAGACAGGGGATCCTACGAGCAGTACTTC
.	few	TRBV20-1	TRBJ2-1	CSARERGGYNEQFF	TGCAGTGCTAGAGAACGGGGTGGCTACAATGAGCAGTTCTTC
.	few	TRBV6-5	TRBJ1-2	CASSDPSGPYGYTF	TGTGCCAGCAGTGACCCTTCAGGGCCCTATGGCTACACCTTC
.	few	TRBV12-3/TRBV12-4	TRBJ1-2	CASSSGLSYTF	TGTGCCAGCAGTTCAGGGTTGAGCTACACCTTC
.	.	TRBV28	TRBJ2-5	CASSLPGAQETQYF	TGTGCCAGCAGTCTACCGGGAGCTCAAGAGACCCAGTACTTC
TRBD1	few	TRBV6-6	TRBJ1-3	CASRRSGQLSGNTIYF	TGTGCCAGCAGAAGATCGGGACAGCTCTCTGGAAACACCATATATTTT
.	few	TRBV12-3/TRBV12-4	TRBJ2-1	CASSPTLVGQFF	TGTGCCAGCAGCCCCACCCTAGTGGGGCAGTTCTTC
TRBD2	.	TRBV3-1	TRBJ2-7	CASSQVLGGFGEQYF	TGTGCCAGCAGCCAAGTTCTGGGAGGGTTCGGGGAGCAGTACTTC